Shown below are 20 T cell receptor beta chains from a single sample sequenced in a study of blood T cell repertoires in COVID-19 (dated by TCRdb to the early 2020s). Library preparation used the immunoSEQ multiplex PCR assay. Entries here come from immuneACCESS through TCRdb and include only in-frame sequences with V and J called. Some clones fail to appear in such tables; in the studies checked, an unresolved V gene covers under half of the shortfall, and the cause of the remainder is unknown. Within this sample are roughly 200,000 clones, with approximately 91% of them counted one time only. Under 2% of the sample belongs to the ten largest clones. Sequenced: peripheral blood. The receptors come from a man aged 18 to 29 with active or convalescent COVID-19.

The chain has TRBV28 and TRBJ1-4, with a tentative D call TRBD1 (5 bases). Germline lookup yields CDR1 MDHEN and CDR2 SYDVKM. The CDR3 length is 13 residues. Trimming took 10 bases from V and 4 from J, leaving 13 bases between them. CDR3 sequence: CATTQGYNEKLFF. CDR3 DNA: TGTGCCACAACCCAGGGCTATAATGAAAAACTGTTTTTT.

This clone was counted a few times. The chain couples TRBV19 to TRBJ2-4, with 9 nucleotides matching TRBD1. The V gene's germline CDR1 is LNHDA and CDR2 SQIVND (reference sequence). The CDR3 is 13 residues long. The CDR3 nucleotides read TGTGCATCCGCCGGGACAGGGTGGAACATTCAGTACTTC. Protein sequence: CASAGTGWNIQYF.

This clone was found a few times. The V and J genes are TRBV7-9 and TRBJ1-1, with 11 positions matching TRBD1. The CDR3 runs to 13 residues. Germline values: CDR1 SEHNR, CDR2 FQNEAQ (reference sequence). With V trimmed by 5 bases and J by 8 bases, 4 bases remained unmatched. The CDR3 DNA is TGTGCCAGCAGCAACCGGGACAGGGGGGAAGCTTTCTTT. Translation gives CASSNRDRGEAFF.

The chain couples TRBV19 to TRBJ2-2; 8 bases are shared with TRBD1. The CDR3 totals 13 residues. Trimming at V came to 6 bases and at J to 6 bases, leaving 3 bases not matched to a gene. Germline V gene lookup returns CDR1 LNHDA and CDR2 SQIVND (reference sequence). In DNA, the CDR3 is TGTGCCAGTAGCCCGACAGGGGCCGGGGAGCTGTTTTTT. Residues: CASSPTGAGELFF.

This clone turned up a few times. The chain has TRBV15 and TRBJ2-4; 11 bases align to TRBD1. This CDR3 is 19 amino acids long. The J segment lost 8 bases and the V segment lost 1 base, leaving 16 bases of the junction unmatched. Germline-derived CDR1 and CDR2 are LNHNV and YYDKDF (reference sequence). The CDR3 protein is CATSRVGGTGGMLYDIQYF. Written as DNA, the CDR3 is TGTGCCACCAGCAGAGTAGGAGGGACAGGGGGAATGTTGTACGACATTCAGTACTTC. Full variable domain (missing parts from reference TRBV15 and TRBJ2-4): DAMVIQNPRYQVTQFGKPVTLSCSQTLNHNVMYWYQQKSSQAPKLLFHYYDKDFNNEADTPDNFQSRRPNTSFCFLDIRSPGLGDTAMYLCATSRVGGTGGMLYDIQYFGAGTRLSVL.

The gene calls are TRBV19 and TRBJ2-2, with D maybe TRBD2 (6 bases). Germline lookup yields CDR1 LNHDA and CDR2 SQIVND (reference sequence). Trimming removed 4 bases from V and 4 bases from J, with 10 bases in between. This CDR3 is built from 14 residues. The CDR3 nucleotides read TGTGCCAGTAGTACCGCTAGCGCCACCGGGGAGCTGTTTTTT. This translates into CASSTASATGELFF.

This chain connects TRBV29-1 to TRBJ2-2, with D possibly being TRBD1 (5 bases). The CDR3 extends over 12 amino acids. Germline V gene sequence: CDR1 SQVTM, CDR2 ANQGSEA. Trimming cost V 7 bases and J 3 bases, with 9 bases left between them. DNA for the CDR3: TGCAGCGGCAGGGTATACACCGGGGAGCTGTTTTTT. This codes for CSGRVYTGELFF.

This clone was recorded once. The gene calls are TRBV5-5 and TRBJ2-3; 13 nucleotides line up with TRBD2. V shed 3 bases and J 4 bases; nucleotides not matched to a gene: 2. The CDR3 totals 15 residues. Germline CDR1 reads SGHKS; CDR2 reads YYEKEE (reference sequence). For the CDR3, the DNA is TGTGCCAGCAGCTCCGGACTAGCGGGAGCAGATACGCAGTATTTT. Translation gives CASSSGLAGADTQYF.

The chain is built from TRBV7-9 and TRBJ1-1, with D hard to call. The V gene's germline CDR1 is SEHNR and CDR2 FQNEAQ (reference sequence). This CDR3 region has 15 residues. The V end was cut by 1 base, the J end by 2 bases, with 11 bases between. CDR3 amino acids: CASSLEGLPNTEAFF. The DNA of the CDR3 is TGTGCCAGCAGCTTAGAAGGACTCCCTAACACTGAAGCTTTCTTT. Looking up the rest from reference TRBV7-9 and TRBJ1-1 gives the full variable domain: DTGVSQNPRHKITKRGQNVTFRCDPISEHNRLYWYRQTLGQGPEFLTYFQNEAQLEKSRLLSDRFSAERPKGSFSTLEIQRTEQGDSAMYLCASSLEGLPNTEAFFGQGTRLTVV.

This chain uses TRBV11-2 with TRBJ1-6; maybe TRBD1 (5 bases). The CDR3 loop spans 16 amino acids. Trimming stripped 5 bases from V and 2 bases from J, with 13 bases between. In germline, CDR1 is SGHAT, CDR2 FQNNGV. CDR3 coding DNA: TGTGCCAGCAGCAATGCCCTGACAGCCTATAATTCACCCCTCCACTTT. It translates to CASSNALTAYNSPLHF.

CDR3 coding DNA: TGTGCCAGCAGCTTAGCACCAGGGGGCCCCCCGGAAAATACGCAGTATTTT. Its protein product is CASSLAPGGPPENTQYF. This rearrangement joins TRBV7-2 to TRBJ2-3; 8 nucleotides match TRBD1. This CDR3 has 17 residues. The V gene's germline CDR1 is SGHTA and CDR2 FQGNSA. V lost 0 bases, J lost 7 bases, and 12 bases stayed unmatched.

This chain uses TRBV6-2 or TRBV6-3 with TRBJ1-1; the D gene is possibly TRBD1 (6 bases). The CDR3 runs to 14 residues. V lost 4 bases, J lost 4 bases, and 13 bases lay in between. Germline V CDR1 and CDR2: MNHEY, SVGEGT. The CDR3 nucleotides read TGTGCCAGCAGTTCATGGGGGCGGGTCACTGAAGCTTTCTTT. This gives the protein CASSSWGRVTEAFF.

V and J are TRBV10-3 and TRBJ1-4; TRBD1 is a possible D gene (5 bases). The V end lost 6 bases, the J end lost 3 bases, and 11 bases lay between the germline ends. This CDR3 has 14 residues. The V gene's germline CDR1 is ENHRY and CDR2 SYGVKD. This CDR3 is CAIREGSSNEKLFF. For the CDR3, the DNA is TGTGCCATCAGGGAGGGGAGCTCTAATGAAAAACTGTTTTTT.

The chain carries TRBV6-6 and TRBJ1-1; D may be TRBD1 (6 bases). V lost 7 bases, J lost 4 bases, and 16 bases lay in between. The CDR3 has 14 amino acids. The germline V gene encodes CDR1 MNHNY and CDR2 SVGAGI (reference sequence). In nucleotides, the CDR3 is TGTGCCAGCACGACACAGGGAGTAGGCACTGAAGCTTTCTTT. Its protein product is CASTTQGVGTEAFF.

This chain uses TRBV2 with TRBJ2-5; possibly TRBD2 for D (6 bases). Trimming shortened V by 7 bases and J by 1 base, and 7 bases separated the two germline ends. This CDR3 comprises 12 residues. Germline CDR1 SNHLY, CDR2 FYNNEI. CDR3 DNA sequence: TGTGCCAGCATACTAGCCCAAGAGACCCAGTACTTC. Translation: CASILAQETQYF.

A remark on this clone: A junction end diverges from the germline sequence, so it may reflect a read error. The genes are TRBV9 and TRBJ2-7; 12 bases map to TRBD2. This CDR3 is built from 12 residues. Germline V gives CDR1 SGDLS, CDR2 YYNGEE. The CDR3 is CASSGTSGGRHF. CDR3 sequence (DNA): TGTGCCAGCAGCGGAACTAGCGGGGGGCGGCACTTC.

V is TRBV30 and J is TRBJ2-2, with TRBD2 matching 11 bases. Germline V gene lookup returns CDR1 GTSNPN and CDR2 SVGIG (reference sequence). The CDR3 is 14 residues long. V shed 3 bases and J 7 bases; nucleotides not matched to a gene: 4. This CDR3 reads CAWRLAGASGELFF. CDR3 in DNA: TGTGCCTGGAGACTAGCGGGAGCTAGCGGGGAGCTGTTTTTT.

The J gene is TRBJ1-6, the V gene TRBV7-3; 7 bases fit TRBD1. V dropped 5 bases and J dropped 10; count of bases not matched to a gene: 8. CDR3 length: 14 residues. Germline CDR1 reads SGHTA; CDR2 reads FQGTGA. The CDR3, as DNA: TGTGCCAGCAGCATACAGGGGCCCCAGTCACCCCTCCACTTT. Translating gives CASSIQGPQSPLHF.

The rearrangement joins TRBV18 to TRBJ1-2, with 9 bases lining up with TRBD1. CDR3 length equals 15 residues. V gave up 3 bases and J gave up 0 bases; unmatched junction bases: 2. From germline, CDR1 is KGHSH and CDR2 LQKENI. The CDR3 nucleotides are TGTGCCAGCTCACCGGGACAGGGCTCTAACTATGGCTACACCTTC. This gives the protein CASSPGQGSNYGYTF.

J is TRBJ1-1 and V is TRBV6-2 or TRBV6-3, with unresolved D. This CDR3 is built from 14 residues. CDR1 MNHEY and CDR2 SVGEGT come from the germline V gene. The ends were cut back, 2 bases at V and 7 bases at J, with 14 bases in the middle. In DNA, the CDR3 is TGTGCCAGCAGTTACCCGGGATCCGGACGTGAAGCTTTCTTT. Amino acids: CASSYPGSGREAFF.